This T cell receptor beta chain emerged from a study of vaccination and CD4 T cells after COVID-19. Study-level information: Post-vaccine sampling followed dose two by a median roughly 76 days (range 14 to 241).

This clonotype is deemed large. Its cognate antigen is unknown. The Oncomine TCR Beta short-read assay was applied to DNA of cultured CD4+ T cells. In this case, cultured CD4+ T cells provided the extracted genomic DNA. TCRdb independently ran MiXCR on the PCR reads; one entry per CDR3 protein. The table has thousands of distinct CDR3 sequences, under 20% seen once. Treatment: roughly ten-day PBMC culture with coronavirus spike peptide pools or control peptides (ViraFEST assay). Broader study findings: Post-vaccination reactive clonotypes (median roughly 37) did not differ significantly from post-infection (about 20). Post-vaccination, and not before, a median roughly 86% of reactive clones appeared in convalescent patients.

The CDR3 loop spans 15 amino acids. Germline values: CDR1 LNHDA, CDR2 SQIVND (reference sequence). V gave up 9 bases and J gave up 1 base, with 18 bases separating them. The sample taken for sequencing was CD4+ T cells from blood, cultured in vitro. The receptor's source is a human donor who had recovered from COVID-19. This chain uses TRBV19 with TRBJ1-2, with D unclear. The CDR3 nucleotides are TGTGCCAGCAGCAGTGGTGGATACTATAACTATGGCTACACCTTC. This codes for CASSSGGYYNYGYTF.